This T cell receptor (beta chain) is from a study of blood T cell repertoires in COVID-19. Study-level background: Samples of COVID-19 (acute and convalescent) were obtained from the United States, Italy and Spain.

This clone appeared a few times. The table came from immunoSEQ multiplex PCR; TCRdb's copy has only in-frame clones and leaves some out. The sample shows around 270,000 clones, 75% to 95% of them seen only once. Trimming pared 3 bases from V and 6 bases from J, leaving 11 bases between. CDR3 length: 12 amino acids. CDR1 is DFQATT and CDR2 is SNEGSKA in the germline V gene (reference sequence). J is TRBJ1-2 and V is TRBV20-1, with unresolved D. The sequencing sample was made of peripheral blood. The receptor's source is a person between 18 and 30 years old with COVID-19, enrolled during active disease. The CDR3, as DNA: TGCAGTGCTAGTGTCTTGGGCGATGGCTACACCTTC. As protein: CSASVLGDGYTF.